This TCR beta chain is drawn from a study of technical replicates of blood from a few donors. The CDR3 has 17 residues. Trimming took 0 bases from V and 3 from J; bases not matched to a gene: 9. Germline values: CDR1 SGHRS, CDR2 YFSETQ. Assay used: immunoSEQ multiplex PCR; TCRdb lists only in-frame clones, some missing. This sample has about 9,400 clones; roughly 91% occur once, and the top ten carry roughly 9%. The TCR originated in a human donor in good health. J is TRBJ2-3 and V is TRBV5-1; the match to TRBD2 covers 8 bases. Sequencing was performed on PBMCs. This CDR3 reads CASSLGPAGASTDTQYF. DNA for the CDR3: TGCGCCAGCAGCTTGGGCCCAGCGGGAGCTTCGACAGATACGCAGTATTTT. The whole variable domain, remainder taken from reference TRBV5-1 and TRBJ2-3, is KAGVTQTPRYLIKTRGQQVTLSCSPISGHRSVSWYQQTPGQGLQFLFEYFSETQRNKGNFPGRFSGRQFSNSRSEMNVSTLELGDSALYLCASSLGPAGASTDTQYFGPGTRLTVL.